Detailed here is one T cell receptor (beta chain). This sample stems from a study of CD8 T cells in ankylosing spondylitis. TCRdb used MiXCR to reprocess the 5' RACE reads, holding one entry per CDR3 protein. The sample shows some 200,000 distinct CDR3 sequences, around 13% of them seen only once. The ends were cut back, 0 bases at V and 5 bases at J, with 16 bases in the middle. The CDR3 runs 16 residues. Germline lookup yields CDR1 LGHDT and CDR2 YNNKEL (reference sequence). Source material: blood, either unsorted or a sorted T cell fraction (not recorded which). This receptor was identified in a male donor with ankylosing spondylitis or in good health (not recorded which). This chain connects TRBV3-1 to TRBJ1-2; no definite D call. The CDR3 region is CASSQDLGQFAYGYTF. As DNA, the CDR3 is TGTGCCAGCAGCCAAGATTTGGGCCAGTTCGCTTATGGCTACACCTTC.